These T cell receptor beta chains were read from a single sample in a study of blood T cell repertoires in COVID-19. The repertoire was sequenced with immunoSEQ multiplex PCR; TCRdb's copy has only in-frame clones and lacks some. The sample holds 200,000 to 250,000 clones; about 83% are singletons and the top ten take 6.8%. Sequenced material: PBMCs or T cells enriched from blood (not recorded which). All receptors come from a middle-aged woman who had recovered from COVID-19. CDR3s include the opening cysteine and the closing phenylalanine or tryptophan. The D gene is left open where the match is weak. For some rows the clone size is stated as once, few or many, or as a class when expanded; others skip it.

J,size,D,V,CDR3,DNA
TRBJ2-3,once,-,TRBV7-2,CASSFNIRADTQYF,TGTGCCAGCAGCTTTAATATCAGGGCAGATACGCAGTATTTT
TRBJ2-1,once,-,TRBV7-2,CASSFRGGIEQFF,TGTGCCAGCAGCTTTAGGGGGGGCATTGAGCAGTTCTTC
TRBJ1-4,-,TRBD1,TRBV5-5,CASSWWTGGNEKLFF,TGTGCCAGCAGCTGGTGGACAGGGGGTAATGAAAAACTGTTTTTT
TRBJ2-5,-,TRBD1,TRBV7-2,CASSSGQAETQYF,TGTGCCAGCAGCTCAGGACAGGCCGAGACCCAGTACTTC
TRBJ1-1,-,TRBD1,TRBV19,CASDRGGNTEAFF,TGTGCCAGTGACAGGGGAGGGAACACTGAAGCTTTCTTT
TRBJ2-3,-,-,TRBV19,CASSRNSGRTDTQYF,TGTGCCAGTAGTCGGAACAGTGGGAGAACAGATACGCAGTATTTT
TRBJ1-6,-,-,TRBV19,CASSRGAVDNSPLHF,TGTGCCAGTAGCCGGGGGGCGGTTGATAATTCACCCCTCCACTTT
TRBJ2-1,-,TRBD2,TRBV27,CASRIAGQQFF,TGTGCCAGTCGCATAGCGGGACAGCAGTTCTTC
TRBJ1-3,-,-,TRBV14,CASSQIRTAGNTIYF,TGTGCCAGCAGCCAAATCCGGACAGCTGGAAACACCATATATTTT
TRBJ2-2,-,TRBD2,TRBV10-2,CASRPGLADQGGLFF,TGCGCCAGCAGGCCGGGACTAGCGGACCAGGGTGGGCTGTTTTTT
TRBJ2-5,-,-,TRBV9,CASNQLGASQETQYF,TGTGCCAGCAACCAATTAGGGGCATCACAAGAGACCCAGTACTTC
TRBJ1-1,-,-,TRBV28,CASRLQGGVLNTEAFF,TGTGCCAGCAGGCTACAGGGAGGGGTCTTGAACACTGAAGCTTTCTTT
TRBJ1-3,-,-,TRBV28,CASSSLILASGNTIYF,TGTGCCAGCAGTTCGCTTATTTTAGCCTCTGGAAACACCATATATTTT
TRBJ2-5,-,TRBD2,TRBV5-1,CASSLAATSGVETQYF,TGCGCCAGCAGCTTGGCCGCGACTAGCGGAGTGGAGACCCAGTACTTC
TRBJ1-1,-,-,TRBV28,CASSLPYESPNTEAFF,TGTGCCAGCAGTTTGCCCTACGAGAGTCCGAACACTGAAGCTTTCTTT
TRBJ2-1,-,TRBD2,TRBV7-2,CASSLGLAGNNEQFF,TGTGCCAGCAGCTTAGGACTAGCGGGGAACAATGAGCAGTTCTTC
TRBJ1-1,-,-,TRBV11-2,CASSPRQSSGEAFF,TGTGCCAGCAGCCCTCGACAGAGTTCTGGTGAAGCTTTCTTT
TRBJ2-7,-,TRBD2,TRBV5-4,CASSPSSGGPYEQYF,TGTGCCAGCAGCCCATCTAGCGGGGGACCCTACGAGCAGTACTTC
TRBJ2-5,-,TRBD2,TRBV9,CASSTRNSGEGETQYF,TGTGCCAGCAGTACCCGAAATAGCGGGGAGGGGGAGACCCAGTACTTC
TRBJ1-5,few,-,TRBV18,CASSPDFNQPQHF,TGTGCCAGCTCACCCGACTTCAATCAGCCCCAGCATTTT
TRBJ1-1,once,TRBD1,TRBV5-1,CASNLGQGHTEAFF,TGCGCCAGCAACCTGGGACAGGGGCACACTGAAGCTTTCTTT
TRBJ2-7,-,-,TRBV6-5,CASSRSEGEQYF,TGTGCCAGCAGCAGAAGCGAGGGCGAGCAGTACTTC
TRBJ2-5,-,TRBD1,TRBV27,CASSLRAWTGTPETQYF,TGTGCCAGCAGTTTAAGAGCGTGGACAGGGACCCCAGAGACCCAGTACTTC
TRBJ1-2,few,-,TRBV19,CASSIEGGGRLRGYTF,TGTGCCAGTAGTATCGAAGGGGGGGGCCGTCTGCGTGGCTACACCTTC
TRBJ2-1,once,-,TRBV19,CASSIGGTVFNEQFF,TGTGCCAGTAGTATAGGTGGGACTGTTTTCAATGAGCAGTTCTTC
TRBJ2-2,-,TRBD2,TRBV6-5,CASSFRGGGSTGELFF,TGTGCCAGCAGTTTTCGGGGGGGAGGGAGCACCGGGGAGCTGTTTTTT
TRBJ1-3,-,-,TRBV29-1,CSAQQGMGGNTIYF,TGCAGCGCGCAACAGGGCATGGGTGGAAACACCATATATTTT
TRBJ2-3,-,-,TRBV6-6,CASSYSDRTDTQYF,TGTGCCAGCAGTTACTCTGACAGGACAGATACGCAGTATTTT
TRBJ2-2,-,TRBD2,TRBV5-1,CASRKIHVASGRDTGELFF,TGCGCCAGCAGGAAGATCCACGTGGCTAGCGGGAGGGACACCGGGGAGCTGTTTTTT
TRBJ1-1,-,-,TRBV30,CAWSRPGVEAFF,TGTGCCTGGAGTAGACCGGGGGTTGAAGCTTTCTTT
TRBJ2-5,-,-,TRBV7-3,CASSRQPGAQETQYF,TGTGCCAGCAGCCGGCAGCCGGGAGCGCAAGAGACCCAGTACTTC
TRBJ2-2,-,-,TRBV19,CASHFSRGGAEGGELFF,TGTGCCAGTCACTTCTCAAGAGGGGGGGCCGAAGGCGGGGAGCTGTTTTTT
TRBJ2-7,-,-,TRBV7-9,CATLDRGYEQYF,TGTGCCACCCTAGATCGGGGTTACGAGCAGTACTTC
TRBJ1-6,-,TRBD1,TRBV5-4,CASSGRQGENSPLHF,TGTGCCAGCAGCGGAAGACAGGGCGAGAATTCACCCCTCCACTTT
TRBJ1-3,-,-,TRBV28,CASSSQGSSGNTIYF,TGTGCCAGCAGTTCCCAGGGGTCCTCTGGAAACACCATATATTTT
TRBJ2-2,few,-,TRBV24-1,CATQGPNTGELFF,TGTGCCACTCAGGGGCCGAACACCGGGGAGCTGTTTTTT
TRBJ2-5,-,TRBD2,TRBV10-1,CASSDAAGLQETQYF,TGCGCCAGCAGTGATGCTGCGGGACTACAAGAGACCCAGTACTTC